One and the same sample provided the 21 T cell receptor beta chains below, sequenced in a study of T cell changes during pregnancy in multiple sclerosis. The data were produced by immunoSEQ multiplex PCR, yet TCRdb's version contains in-frame clones alone and is incomplete. The repertoire includes about 87,000 clones, roughly 93% of them detected once, and 1.3% to 1.5% sits in the top ten. The sequencing here drew on peripheral blood, taken in the third trimester of pregnancy. The receptors here all came from a female donor in good health, enrolled as a control in a pregnancy study.

The chain uses TRBV29-1 and TRBJ2-1; D uncertain. CDR1 SQVTM and CDR2 ANQGSEA come from the germline V gene. Trimming removed 0 bases from V and 0 bases from J, with 9 bases in between. The CDR3 contains 15 residues. The CDR3 loop reads CSVEDPAHSYNEQFF. DNA for the CDR3: TGCAGCGTTGAAGACCCAGCGCACTCCTACAATGAGCAGTTCTTC.

The genes are TRBV27 and TRBJ2-1, with D tentatively TRBD2 (7 bases). The CDR3 sequence is 13 residues long. The germline V and J ends were trimmed by 6 bases and 5 bases, with 11 bases remaining between them. Germline CDR1 and CDR2: MNHEY and SMNVEV (reference sequence). CDR3 sequence: CASREGGDNEQFF. The DNA for the CDR3 is TGTGCCAGCAGGGAGGGGGGGGACAATGAGCAGTTCTTC.

V is TRBV27 and J is TRBJ2-1, with 8 bases identical to TRBD2. J lost 7 bases, V lost 6 bases, and 8 bases had no gene match. The CDR3 length is 14 residues. Germline CDR1 is MNHEY and CDR2 is SMNVEV (reference sequence). Written as DNA, the CDR3 is TGTGCCAGCAGGGGACTAGGGGCGGGGAATGAGCAGTTCTTC. Translated, it gives CASRGLGAGNEQFF.

The V and J genes are TRBV27 and TRBJ1-2; TRBD1 might be the D (6 bases). Deletions cut 4 bases from V and 4 bases from J, with 16 bases between. CDR1 MNHEY and CDR2 SMNVEV come from the germline V gene (reference sequence). The CDR3 covers 15 residues. The chain's CDR3 is CASSYSRQVSYGYTF. CDR3 nucleotides: TGTGCCAGCAGTTACTCGAGACAGGTCAGCTATGGCTACACCTTC.

The gene calls are TRBV27 and TRBJ2-3; 7 nucleotides line up with TRBD1. V lost 7 bases to trimming and J lost 3 bases; unmatched junction nucleotides: 10. The CDR3 has 15 residues. Germline V gene lookup returns CDR1 MNHEY and CDR2 SMNVEV (reference sequence). The CDR3 DNA follows: TGTGCCAGCAAAACTTTAGGGGGCGCGACAGATACGCAGTATTTT. It codes for CASKTLGGATDTQYF.

The chain employs TRBV5-1 and TRBJ2-7; D is unclear. Germline-derived CDR1 and CDR2 are SGHRS and YFSETQ. The CDR3 spans 13 residues. Trimming left V 4 bases short and J 6 bases short, with 14 bases between. The CDR3 coding sequence is TGCGCCAGCAGCCAAGACATGGCGAGCGAGCAGTACTTC. As protein: CASSQDMASEQYF.

The chain carries TRBV7-9 and TRBJ2-3, with TRBD2 matching 9 bases. Germline V gene data show CDR1 as SEHNR and CDR2 as FQNEAQ (reference sequence). The CDR3 has 17 residues. After removal of 5 bases from V and 4 bases from J, the junction contained 13 bases not matched to a gene. The CDR3 loop is CASSRILSGSGADTQYF. The CDR3 bases are TGTGCCAGCAGCCGCATTCTTAGCGGGAGTGGTGCAGATACGCAGTATTTT. The complete variable domain, with remaining parts taken from reference TRBV7-9 and TRBJ2-3, reads DTGVSQNPRHKITKRGQNVTFRCDPISEHNRLYWYRQTLGQGPEFLTYFQNEAQLEKSRLLSDRFSAERPKGSFSTLEIQRTEQGDSAMYLCASSRILSGSGADTQYFGPGTRLTVL.

The chain combines TRBV27 with TRBJ2-7, with TRBD2 matching over 7 bases. V lost 0 bases, J lost 5 bases, and 10 bases stayed unmatched. This CDR3 comprises 16 residues. Germline-derived CDR1 and CDR2 are MNHEY and SMNVEV (reference sequence). Here the CDR3 DNA reads TGTGCCAGCAGTTTATCGAGCGGGGAGAAGTTCAACGAGCAGTACTTC. Its protein product is CASSLSSGEKFNEQYF.

This clone was detected only a few times. This chain connects TRBV25-1 to TRBJ1-4; D not resolved. Germline CDR1 and CDR2: MGHDK and SYGVNS. Trimming cost V 2 bases and J 5 bases, with 9 bases left between them. The CDR3 is made up of 14 amino acids. Here the CDR3 DNA reads TGTGCCAGCAGTGAAGGCGGAGAGAATGAAAAACTGTTTTTT. Its protein is CASSEGGENEKLFF.

V is TRBV2 and J is TRBJ1-5; a weak D match, TRBD1 (6 bases). Germline V gene sequence: CDR1 SNHLY, CDR2 FYNNEI. This CDR3 is built from 14 residues. Trimming shortened V by 7 bases and J by 5 bases, and 15 bases separated the two germline ends. The CDR3 region is CASKERDKYQPQHF. The CDR3, as DNA: TGTGCCAGCAAGGAGAGGGACAAATATCAGCCCCAGCATTTT.

The V and J genes are TRBV5-4 and TRBJ2-1, with 8 bases that match TRBD1. This CDR3 is 15 amino acids long. V shed 3 bases and J 6 bases; nucleotides not matched to a gene: 8. In germline, CDR1 is SGHNT, CDR2 YYREEE (reference sequence). The CDR3 loop reads CASSSGQGRGNEQFF. The CDR3 DNA sequence: TGTGCCAGCAGCTCCGGACAGGGTCGGGGCAATGAGCAGTTCTTC. Based on the CDR3 plus reference TRBV5-4 and TRBJ2-1, the full variable domain is ETGVTQSPTHLIKTRGQQVTLRCSSQSGHNTVSWYQQALGQGPQFIFQYYREEENGRGNFPPRFSGLQFPNYSSELNVNALELDDSALYLCASSSGQGRGNEQFFGPGTRLTVL.

The chain has TRBV6-1 and TRBJ2-3; 13 nucleotides match TRBD2. J lost 0 bases, V lost 4 bases, and 7 bases had no gene match. Germline lookup yields CDR1 MNHNS and CDR2 SASEGT. The CDR3 runs to 18 residues. CDR3 DNA: TGTGCCAGCAGTGTAAACCCGGGACTAGCGGGAAGCACAGATACGCAGTATTTT. It encodes CASSVNPGLAGSTDTQYF.

This clone occurred many times. The chain combines TRBV14 with TRBJ1-1; D unresolved. The CDR3 spans 12 residues. CDR1 and CDR2 from the germline V gene are SGHDN and FVKESK. V lost 3 bases and J 4 bases, leaving 6 bases between the germline ends. CDR3: CASSHYGTEAFF. CDR3 bases: TGTGCCAGCAGCCACTACGGCACTGAAGCTTTCTTT. Complete variable domain (other parts from reference TRBV14 and TRBJ1-1): EAGVTQFPSHSVIEKGQTVTLRCDPISGHDNLYWYRRVMGKEIKFLLHFVKESKQDESGMPNNRFLAERTGGTYSTLKVQPAELEDSGVYFCASSHYGTEAFFGQGTRLTVV.

This chain joins TRBV4-1 and TRBJ2-3; D perhaps matches TRBD1 (7 bases). This CDR3 spans 17 amino acids. From germline, CDR1 is MGHRA and CDR2 YSYEKL. The ends were cut back, 3 bases at V and 1 base at J, with 17 bases in the middle. CDR3 amino acids: CASSQEGQSHGTDTQYF. In DNA form, the CDR3 reads TGCGCCAGCAGCCAGGAGGGACAGTCCCATGGCACAGATACGCAGTATTTT.

The V call is TRBV6-6, the J call TRBJ2-1; weak D call: TRBD2 (6 bases). Germline CDR1 is MNHNY and CDR2 is SVGAGI (reference sequence). The CDR3 covers 14 residues. Trimming stripped 6 bases from V and 1 base from J, with 10 bases between. The CDR3 DNA sequence: TGTGCCAGCAGATTAGCGGAATCCTACAATGAGCAGTTCTTC. This sequence encodes CASRLAESYNEQFF.

The V gene is TRBV7-9, the J gene TRBJ2-7; TRBD2 matches 13 bases. The CDR3 extends over 16 amino acids. Germline V lookup: CDR1 SEHNR, CDR2 FQNEAQ (reference sequence). The J segment lost 1 base and the V segment lost 5 bases, leaving 5 bases of the junction unmatched. The CDR3 DNA reads TGTGCCAGCAGCGGAGGGACTAGCGGGATATCCTACGAGCAGTACTTC. Its protein is CASSGGTSGISYEQYF.

This chain connects TRBV27 to TRBJ2-7; TRBD2 matches at 11 bases. V was clipped by 2 bases and J by 2 bases; unmatched bases: 2. This CDR3 has 15 amino acids. Germline V gene sequence: CDR1 MNHEY, CDR2 SMNVEV (reference sequence). CDR3 nucleotides: TGTGCCAGCAGTTTAACTAGCGGGGGAACCTACGAGCAGTACTTC. Its translation: CASSLTSGGTYEQYF.

The chain joins TRBV7-8 to TRBJ2-1; D is unresolved. Trimming pared 5 bases from V and 7 bases from J, leaving 15 bases between. The CDR3 runs 14 residues. CDR1 is SGHVS, CDR2 FQNEAQ, per germline. The CDR3 loop is CASSPRKSSNEQFF. The DNA of the CDR3 is TGTGCCAGCAGCCCTAGAAAGTCTAGTAATGAGCAGTTCTTC.

This clone was found a few times. V is TRBV7-9 and J is TRBJ2-7, with D tentatively TRBD2 (5 bases). The CDR3 loop spans 12 amino acids. The V and J ends lost 3 bases and 12 bases respectively, with 15 bases between them. Germline V gene lookup returns CDR1 SEHNR and CDR2 FQNEAQ (reference sequence). The CDR3 DNA is TGTGCCAGCAGCTTCCTACTAGATAAGCGGTACTTC. Its protein product is CASSFLLDKRYF.

In DNA form, the CDR3 reads TGTGCCAGCAGCTCGACCCGGCTAGACCCATATGGCTACACCTTC. Its translation is CASSSTRLDPYGYTF. The gene calls are TRBV7-9 and TRBJ1-2; no firm D call. V was shortened by 4 bases and J by 5 bases, with 17 bases between the two germline ends. Germline V gives CDR1 SEHNR, CDR2 FQNEAQ (reference sequence). The CDR3 length is 15 residues.

The chain is built from TRBV18 and TRBJ2-5; TRBD2 agrees at 7 bases. The CDR3 covers 12 residues. The ends lost 3 bases at V and 5 bases at J; junction bases unmatched: 0. Germline V gives CDR1 KGHSH, CDR2 LQKENI. The DNA of the CDR3 is TGTGCCAGCTCACCCGGGGGGGAGACCCAGTACTTC. Amino acids: CASSPGGETQYF.